The source of this T cell receptor beta chain is a study of OX40 agonist ivuxolimab in advanced cancers. Clones were sequenced by immunoSEQ multiplex PCR, and TCRdb holds only the in-frame ones, with some missing. The repertoire consists of 7,000 to 8,000 clones, with 79% occurring once and the leading ten covering under 40%. Prior autoimmune disease or systemic immunosuppression barred patients. Per the germline V gene, CDR1 is SGHTA and CDR2 is FQGNSA. The CDR3 loop spans 16 amino acids. V lost 7 bases and J 4 bases, leaving 22 bases between the germline ends. Overall study findings and caveats: Clonal expansion in partial responders at 0.1-3.0 mg/kg ranked among the lowest. A proportion of nonresponders additionally exhibited low normalized T-cell clonal expansion. In general, CD8+ T cells held more expanded clones than CD4+ did, on average.

With respect to this clone: What it recognizes is unknown.

This material consisted of CD4+ or CD8+ T cells sorted from blood, taken in a trial of the OX40 agonist ivuxolimab. This clonotype was sampled from an adult with an advanced solid tumor such as melanoma, head and neck, liver or kidney cancer. V usage is TRBV7-2 and J usage is TRBJ2-5; weak D call: TRBD2 (5 bases). The CDR3 DNA reads TGTGCCAGCAACCTCCCGGAGCTTCAAGGAGGAGAGACCCAGTACTTC. Translating gives CASNLPELQGGETQYF.